This record covers a single T cell receptor beta chain. The repertoire was sequenced with immunoSEQ multiplex PCR; TCRdb's copy has only in-frame clones and lacks some. The profile covers under 1,500 clones, with 60% to 80% appearing a single time and 7% to 8% taken by the ten largest. The V and J ends lost 3 bases and 4 bases, in that order; junction bases with no gene match: 9. The V gene's germline CDR1 is SGHNT and CDR2 YENEEA. This CDR3 is built from 17 residues. This entry comes from a study of preoperative IRX-2 immunotherapy in early breast cancer. This sample's treatment: preoperative locoregional IRX-2 cytokine immunotherapy.

The receptor was derived from a human donor with breast cancer. The chain uses TRBV11-3 and TRBJ2-2; the match to TRBD2 covers 9 bases. Sequences were derived from tumor tissue, sampled after IRX-2 immunotherapy. CDR3 sequence (DNA): TGTGCCAGCAGCTTCGATCCCGCGGGGGGGACCACCGGGGAGCTGTTTTTT. It codes for CASSFDPAGGTTGELFF.